Listed here is a single T cell receptor (beta chain). Its antigen is unknown. The assay was immunoSEQ multiplex PCR, and TCRdb's table has in-frame clones only and misses some. The table shows tens of thousands of clones, with 74% occurring only once. This sample stems from a study of vaccination effects on CD4 cells after COVID-19. About the research overall: Sample collection from a couple of convalescent patients occurred 16 days and one week before vaccination. Regarding the study as a whole: Convalescents' post-vaccine spike-reactive clones were mainly new, vaccine-induced. Pronounced clonal contraction occurred in clones induced by infection and by vaccine late after vaccination.

Sequencing was preceded by expansion of antigen-specific CD4+ T cells with viral peptide pools in the ViraFEST assay. The culture ran for approximately 10 days before CD4+ T cells were isolated. The person's infection with SARS-CoV-2, confirmed by PCR, took place between March and December 2020. Wells containing approximately 2 million PBMC each were cultured with around 9.1 IU/ml IL-2 and about 10 ug/ml peptides. Germline values: CDR1 SNHLY, CDR2 FYNNEI. The CDR3 length is 15 residues. With V trimmed by 7 bases and J by 1 base, 9 bases remained unmatched. The input for sequencing was CD4+ T cells from PBMCs cultured with a peptide pool, taken before COVID-19 vaccination. The source of this sequence is a human donor who had a prior SARS-CoV-2 infection. V and J are TRBV2 and TRBJ1-1; TRBD1 aligns across 7 bases. In DNA, the CDR3 is TGTGCCAGCAAGGACAGGCTACCGCGGAACACTGAAGCTTTCTTT. Protein sequence: CASKDRLPRNTEAFF.